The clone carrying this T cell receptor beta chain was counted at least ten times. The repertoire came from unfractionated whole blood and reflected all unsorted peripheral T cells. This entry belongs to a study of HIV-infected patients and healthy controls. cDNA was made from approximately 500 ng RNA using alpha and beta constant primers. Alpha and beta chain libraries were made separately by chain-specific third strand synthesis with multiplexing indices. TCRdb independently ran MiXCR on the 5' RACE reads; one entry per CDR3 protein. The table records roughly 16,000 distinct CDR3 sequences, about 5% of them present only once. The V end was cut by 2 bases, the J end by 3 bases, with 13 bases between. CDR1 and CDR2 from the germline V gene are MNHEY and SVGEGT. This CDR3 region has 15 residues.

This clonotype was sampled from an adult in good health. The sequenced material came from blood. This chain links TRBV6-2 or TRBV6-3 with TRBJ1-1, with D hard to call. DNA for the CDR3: TGTGCCAGCAGTTACGGCCGACTCCTGGACACTGAAGCTTTCTTT. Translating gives CASSYGRLLDTEAFF.